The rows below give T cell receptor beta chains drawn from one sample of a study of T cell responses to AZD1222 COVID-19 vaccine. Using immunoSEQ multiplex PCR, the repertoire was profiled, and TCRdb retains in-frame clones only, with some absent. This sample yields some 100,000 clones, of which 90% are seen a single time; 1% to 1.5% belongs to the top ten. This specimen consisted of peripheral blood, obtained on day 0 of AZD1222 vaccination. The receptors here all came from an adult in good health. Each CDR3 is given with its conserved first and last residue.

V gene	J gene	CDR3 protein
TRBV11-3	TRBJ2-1	CASSLGGGGVNEQFF
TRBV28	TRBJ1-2	CASSKQGVYGYTF
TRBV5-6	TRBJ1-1	CASSLGQWSNEAFF
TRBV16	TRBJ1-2	CASSPTTANYGYTF
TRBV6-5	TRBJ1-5	CASSPGQGWDQPQHF
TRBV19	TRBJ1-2	CASTSPANYGYTF
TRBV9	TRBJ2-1	CASSVVGRGGYNEQFF
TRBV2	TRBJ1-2	CASSPGQGVAYGYTF
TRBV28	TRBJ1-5	CASSYRQVFYQPQHF
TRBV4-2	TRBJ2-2	CASSQDPGGNTGELFF
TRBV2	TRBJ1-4	CASSDQPGKNEKLFF
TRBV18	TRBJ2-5	CASSPWEETQYF
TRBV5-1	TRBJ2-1	CASSPFPTGTASYNEQFF
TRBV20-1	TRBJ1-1	CSASKQGDEAFF
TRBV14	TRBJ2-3	CASSQVGGTDTQYF
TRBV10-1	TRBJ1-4	CASSDGHEKLFF
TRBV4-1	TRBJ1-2	CASSQVRTGTYGYTF
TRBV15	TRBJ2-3	CATSRGSGLAGTDTQYF
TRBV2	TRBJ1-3	CASSEARSRYGNTIYF
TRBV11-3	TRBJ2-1	CASSPAPGEQFF
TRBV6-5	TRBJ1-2	CASSLRGQGVYGYTF
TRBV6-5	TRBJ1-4	CASSYTPGQGSEKLFF
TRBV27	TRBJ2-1	CASSPLAGQGLGNEQFF
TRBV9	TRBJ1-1	CASSTQPGFGTEAFF
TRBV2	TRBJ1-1	CASRPGEVRTEAFF
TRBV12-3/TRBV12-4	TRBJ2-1	CASSLLAGGNQFF
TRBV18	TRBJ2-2	CASSPAAANTGELFF
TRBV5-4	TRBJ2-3	CASSPGLAGGYTQYF
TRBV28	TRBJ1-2	CAIMNWGNYGYTF
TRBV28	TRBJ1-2	CASSFPRGASYGYTF
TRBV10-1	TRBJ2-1	CASSYGGPVGEQFF
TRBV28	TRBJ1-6	CASEQDYNSPLHF
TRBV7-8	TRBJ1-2	CASSPDGRSVGYTF
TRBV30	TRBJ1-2	CAWSLKRTGTGGGYTF
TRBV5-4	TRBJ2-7	CASSLEAGTTYEQYF
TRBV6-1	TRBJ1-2	CASSEGTALTRDYGYTF
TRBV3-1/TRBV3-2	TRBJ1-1	CASSQTTPDTEAFF
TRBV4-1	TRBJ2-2	CASSQVGGLAGVNTGELFF
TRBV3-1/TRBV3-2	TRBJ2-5	CASSPHGGAGGETQYF
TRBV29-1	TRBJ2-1	CSAERVAGAEQFF
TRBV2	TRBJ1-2	CASWVDYGYTF
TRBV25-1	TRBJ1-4	CATNGGGGEKLFF
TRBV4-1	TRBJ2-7	CASSQIDSYEQYF
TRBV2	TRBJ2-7	CASTRGDYEQYF
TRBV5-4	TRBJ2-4	CASSSEQGGSENIQYF
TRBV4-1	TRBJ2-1	CASSGLPGHNEQFF
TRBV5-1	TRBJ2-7	CASSFRTGTYEQYF
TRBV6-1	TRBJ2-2	CASSEAQFAASGELFF
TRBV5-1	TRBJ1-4	CASSADRVPNEKLFF
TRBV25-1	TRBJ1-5	CASSDLGAGQPQHF
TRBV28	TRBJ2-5	CASSLPPQGEQETQYF
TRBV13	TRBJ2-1	CASSLQRGGRSEQFF
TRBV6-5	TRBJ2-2	CASIGGATGELFF
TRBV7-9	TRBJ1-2	CASSYQDSYGYTF
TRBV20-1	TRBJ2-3	CSASPAGGGDTQYF
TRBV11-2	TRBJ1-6	CASSQRNNSPLHF
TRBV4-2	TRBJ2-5	CASSQVYQETQYF
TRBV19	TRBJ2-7	CASSQRTNDYEQYF